This passage covers 25 T cell receptor beta chains from one sample sequenced in a study of monozygotic twins with inflammatory bowel disease. TCRdb derives one entry per CDR3 protein from the 5' RACE reads, leaving out DNA. The sample is made up of 330,000 or so distinct CDR3 sequences, and the top ten hold 2% to 2.5% of it. Sequenced sample: blood. The receptor source for this set is a human donor with ulcerative colitis or Crohn's disease, or a healthy co-twin of an affected twin (not recorded which).

CDR3 residues: CASSHGTTGTGELFF. V is TRBV4-2 and J is TRBJ2-2; TCRdb outputs TRBD2, but without DNA this stays unchecked. The CDR3 length is 15 residues. Per germline, CDR1 LGHNA and CDR2 YNFKEQ.

The genes are TRBV12-3 or TRBV12-4 and TRBJ1-2; checking the TCRdb D call of TRBD1 is not possible without DNA. This CDR3 comprises 14 residues. The CDR3: CASSFRQLYYGYTF.

This chain connects TRBV11-2 to TRBJ2-1; there is no DNA to check the TCRdb D call of TRBD2. This CDR3 has 15 residues. Germline-derived CDR1 and CDR2 are SGHAT and FQNNGV. CDR3 protein: CASSFSGGPPGEQFF.

This chain joins TRBV20-1 and TRBJ2-3. CDR1 and CDR2 (germline): DFQATT, SNEGSKA (reference sequence). CDR3 length: 13 amino acids. CDR3 residues: CSARTFLADTQYF.

This chain joins TRBV11-2 and TRBJ2-1; TCRdb's assignment of TRBD2 cannot be checked, as there is no DNA. Germline V gene data show CDR1 as SGHAT and CDR2 as FQNNGV. CDR3 length equals 16 residues. CDR3 amino acids: CASSLGASGRVNEQFF.

V gene TRBV28 combines with J gene TRBJ2-7; TCRdb reports TRBD2, a call that lacks DNA to check it against. In germline, CDR1 is MDHEN, CDR2 SYDVKM. This CDR3 is 15 amino acids long. The CDR3 loop reads CASSRAGLDSYEQYF.

V and J are TRBV3-1 and TRBJ1-6; lacking DNA, the TRBD1 call made by TCRdb goes unchecked. There are 14 residues in the CDR3. Germline V gives CDR1 LGHDT, CDR2 YNNKEL (reference sequence). CDR3 loop: CASSTQGAGSPLHF.

The chain joins TRBV15 to TRBJ1-6; no DNA is available, so the TRBD1 call from TCRdb remains unchecked. CDR1 is LNHNV, CDR2 YYDKDF, per germline (reference sequence). The CDR3 totals 14 residues. CDR3 sequence reads: CATSRDGGGSPLHF.

The V gene is TRBV20-1, the J gene TRBJ2-7; TCRdb outputs TRBD2, but without DNA this stays unchecked. The CDR3 is made up of 14 amino acids. CDR1 and CDR2 (germline): DFQATT, SNEGSKA (reference sequence). CDR3 amino acids: CSASSGEAPREQYF.

J is TRBJ2-1 and V is TRBV12-3 or TRBV12-4; TCRdb designates TRBD1, a call that cannot be tested without DNA. This CDR3 comprises 14 residues. CDR3 sequence reads: CASSSTGLGGEQFF.

This chain connects TRBV5-6 to TRBJ1-2. Looked up from germline, CDR1 is SGHDT and CDR2 is YYEEEE. The CDR3 covers 16 residues. The CDR3 here is CASSSGLTVRDYGYTF.

The chain recombines TRBV6-2 or TRBV6-3 with TRBJ2-2; TCRdb gives TRBD1 as the D gene, but with no DNA this cannot be confirmed. CDR3 length: 14 amino acids. The V gene's germline CDR1 is MNHEY and CDR2 SVGEGT. The CDR3 reads CASIKHNRGGELFF.

The chain joins TRBV29-1 to TRBJ2-2. The length of the CDR3 is 12 residues. Germline V CDR1 and CDR2: SQVTM, ANQGSEA. CDR3 residues: CSVGLLSGELFF.

V and J are TRBV14 and TRBJ2-1; absent DNA, TCRdb's TRBD2 call cannot be checked. Germline V gene sequence: CDR1 SGHDN, CDR2 FVKESK. CDR3 length: 15 residues. The CDR3 sequence: CASSQLAANYNEQFF. Combining the CDR3 with reference TRBV14 and TRBJ2-1 gives the whole variable domain EAGVTQFPSHSVIEKGQTVTLRCDPISGHDNLYWYRRVMGKEIKFLLHFVKESKQDESGMPNNRFLAERTGGTYSTLKVQPAELEDSGVYFCASSQLAANYNEQFFGPGTRLTVL.

This sequence joins TRBV28 and TRBJ1-4; absent DNA, TCRdb's TRBD1 call cannot be checked. Germline CDR1 and CDR2: MDHEN and SYDVKM. This CDR3 has 14 residues. The CDR3 loop is CARAPGQGRRKLFF.

V usage is TRBV6-1 and J usage is TRBJ2-1. Germline V gene lookup returns CDR1 MNHNS and CDR2 SASEGT. CDR3 size: 12 residues. The CDR3 loop reads CASSEGSNEQFF.

The V call is TRBV20-1, the J call TRBJ2-1; as DNA is missing, the TRBD1 call by TCRdb cannot be tested. The germline CDR1 and CDR2 sequences are DFQATT and SNEGSKA (reference sequence). This CDR3 has 14 residues. CDR3 region: CSARTGNLYNEQFF.

The chain uses TRBV24-1 and TRBJ2-3; absent DNA, TCRdb's TRBD2 call cannot be checked. The CDR3 consists of 15 residues. Looked up from germline, CDR1 is KGHDR and CDR2 is SFDVKD. Here the CDR3 reads CATSLGTWTGDTQYF.

V and J are TRBV6-2 or TRBV6-3 and TRBJ2-2. CDR1 is MNHEY, CDR2 SVGEGT, per germline. The CDR3 length is 18 residues. The CDR3: CASSYSRGFQKNTGELFF.

The chain recombines TRBV5-6 with TRBJ2-3. The CDR3 is 16 amino acids. CDR1 and CDR2 (germline): SGHDT, YYEEEE. CDR3 residues: CASSPHSGSSTDTQYF.

The chain carries TRBV4-1 and TRBJ1-1; no DNA is available, so the TRBD1 call from TCRdb remains unchecked. The CDR3 consists of 21 residues. From germline, CDR1 is MGHRA and CDR2 YSYEKL. The CDR3 here is CASSQVVRRGQHLNRNTEAFF.

The J gene is TRBJ2-3, the V gene TRBV14; TCRdb's D gene call, TRBD1, goes unchecked for lack of DNA. Germline V gives CDR1 SGHDN, CDR2 FVKESK. The CDR3 length is 18 residues. CDR3 in amino acids: CASSLPLTGFSSTDTQYF.

The V and J genes are TRBV25-1 and TRBJ1-6. The CDR3 loop spans 16 amino acids. Germline V gene lookup returns CDR1 MGHDK and CDR2 SYGVNS. CDR3 sequence: CASSHQRSSYNSPLHF.

This chain joins TRBV29-1 and TRBJ1-4. The germline gives CDR1 SQVTM, CDR2 ANQGSEA. The CDR3 runs 13 residues. CDR3: CSVRQRGREKLFF.

The V and J genes are TRBV20-1 and TRBJ1-6; TCRdb calls TRBD1, which cannot be checked without DNA. From germline, CDR1 is DFQATT and CDR2 SNEGSKA (reference sequence). The CDR3 sequence is 11 residues long. This CDR3 reads CSARPRSPLHF.